This TCR beta chain is drawn from a study of cytomegalovirus exposure and HLA in healthy donors. Study-level findings and limits: Published work reported that the classifier diagnosed cytomegalovirus status with high specificity and sensitivity.

The donors gave bone marrow, and they were healthy. CDR1 is MNHNS, CDR2 SASEGT, per germline. V trimming: 3 bases; J trimming: 5 bases; junction bases outside the gene matches: 7. This CDR3 contains 15 residues. The primer mix had 60 Vbeta and 13 Jbeta primers. As originally analysed: Later reanalysis found approximately 80 million unique TCR beta chains, around 10 million of them shared. Sequencing was performed with immunoSEQ multiplex PCR; in TCRdb, only in-frame clones are kept and a portion is missing. That table supplies the V and J calls and clone size; D and trimming were determined from the DNA. Of roughly 100,000 clones detected, roughly three fifths appear once; the ten largest clones hold 4.8%. A word on this clone: The antigen remains unidentified.

The sequencing sample was made of PBMCs. This receptor was obtained from a human donor in good health. The gene calls are TRBV6-1 and TRBJ2-3; 8 nucleotides match TRBD2. The CDR3 loop reads CASSDVGGGIDTQYF. In nucleotides, the CDR3 is TGTGCCAGCAGTGATGTCGGGGGGGGCATAGATACGCAGTATTTT.